These 2 T cell receptor beta chains were all obtained from the same sample, sequenced in a study of blood T cells in healthy people across ages. Alongside a J-beta primer mix, a sample-barcoded 5' primer served in a second PCR lasting about 6 to 12 cycles. TCRdb processed the 5' RACE reads anew with MiXCR; each CDR3 protein has one entry. The data contain roughly 1,500,000 distinct CDR3 sequences, about 40% of them seen just once; the ten biggest clones take up less than 8%. Sequenced material: blood. The receptors originated from a woman younger than 30 in good health.

This sequence joins TRBV11-2 and TRBJ2-7; no definite D call. Trimming took 2 bases from V and 2 from J, leaving 7 bases between them. Per germline, CDR1 SGHAT and CDR2 FQNNGV. This CDR3 has 13 amino acids. CDR3 nucleotide sequence: TGTGCCAGCAGCTTAAACTCCGCCTACGAGCAGTACTTC. It is translated as CASSLNSAYEQYF.

The rearrangement uses TRBV12-3 or TRBV12-4 and TRBJ2-3, with 14 bases aligning to TRBD2. CDR3 length: 17 amino acids. V lost 5 bases and J lost 5; bases outside the gene matches: 9. CDR3 DNA sequence: TGTGCCAGCAGTCTCCGACTAGCGGGGGGGCACGGAGATACGCAGTATTTT. This translates into CASSLRLAGGHGDTQYF.